This T cell receptor (beta chain) emerged from a study of shared clonotypes between healthy human individuals. Clones were sequenced by immunoSEQ multiplex PCR, and TCRdb holds only the in-frame ones, with some missing. The repertoire holds roughly 2.1 million clones, with 85% to 95% as singletons. About this clone: The sample holds other DNA sequences that translate to the same CDR3.

The CDR3 loop spans 15 amino acids. V shed 5 bases and J shed 2 bases, with 13 bases lying between them. Germline loops: CDR1 SGHAT, CDR2 FQNNGV. CD45RO-negative cells were positively selected for CCR7, leaving out terminally differentiated effector memory CD45RA+ cells. This receptor was identified in a man between 18 and 29 years old in good health. Some clones in this sample may be carry-over from other donors' samples. The V call is TRBV11-2, the J call TRBJ1-5, with D hard to call. Specimen: naive CD8+ T cells from PBMCs. The CDR3 region has the DNA TGTGCCAGCAGCCTCGGGTGGGGAGGCAATCAGCCCCAGCATTTT. Translated: CASSLGWGGNQPQHF. Based on the CDR3 plus reference TRBV11-2 and TRBJ1-5, the full variable domain is EAGVAQSPRYKIIEKRQSVAFWCNPISGHATLYWYQQILGQGPKLLIQFQNNGVVDDSQLPKDRFSAERLKGVDSTLKIQPAKLEDSAVYLCASSLGWGGNQPQHFGDGTRLSIL.